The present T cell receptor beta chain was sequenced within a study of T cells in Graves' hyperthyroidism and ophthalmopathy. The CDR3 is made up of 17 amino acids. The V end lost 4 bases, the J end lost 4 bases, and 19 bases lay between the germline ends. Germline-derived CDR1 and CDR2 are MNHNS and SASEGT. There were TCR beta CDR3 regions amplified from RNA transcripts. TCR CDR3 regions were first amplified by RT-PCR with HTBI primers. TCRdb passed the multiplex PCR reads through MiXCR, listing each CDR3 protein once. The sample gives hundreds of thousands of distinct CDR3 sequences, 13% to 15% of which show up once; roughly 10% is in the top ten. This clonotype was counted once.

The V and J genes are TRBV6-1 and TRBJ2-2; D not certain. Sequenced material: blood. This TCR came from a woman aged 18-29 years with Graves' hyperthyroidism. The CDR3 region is CASSVIHLGGLTGELFF. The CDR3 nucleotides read TGTGCCAGCAGTGTCATTCATCTCGGCGGCCTCACCGGGGAGCTGTTTTTT.